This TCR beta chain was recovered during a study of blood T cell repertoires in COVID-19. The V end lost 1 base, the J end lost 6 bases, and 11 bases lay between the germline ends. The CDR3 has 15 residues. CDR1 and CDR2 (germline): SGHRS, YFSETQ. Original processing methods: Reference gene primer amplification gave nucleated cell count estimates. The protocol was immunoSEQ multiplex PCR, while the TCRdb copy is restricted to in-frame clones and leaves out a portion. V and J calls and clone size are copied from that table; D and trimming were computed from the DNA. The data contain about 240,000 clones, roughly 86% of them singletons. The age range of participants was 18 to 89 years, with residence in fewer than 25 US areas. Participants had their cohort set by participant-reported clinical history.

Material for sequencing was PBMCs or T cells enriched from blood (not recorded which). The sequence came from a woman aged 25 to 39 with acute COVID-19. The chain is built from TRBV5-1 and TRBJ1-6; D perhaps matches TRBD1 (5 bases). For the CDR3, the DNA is TGCGCCAGCAGCTTGAGTCTGGGGCTTAATTCACCCCTCCACTTT. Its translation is CASSLSLGLNSPLHF.